Below, one TCR beta chain is given with its context. The junction and the germline gene differ at one end; a read error may be behind it. The sample contains more than one DNA sequence encoding this CDR3. The sample originates from a study of graft-versus-host responses after intestinal transplantation. Generated by immunoSEQ multiplex PCR, the TCRdb table keeps only in-frame clones and is missing some. The table lists over 4,500 clones, approximately 30% of them singletons. The plating included about 200,000 irradiated, violet-dye-labeled stimulator cells together with about 200,000 CFSE-labeled responder cells. This TCR derives from a human patient who received an intestinal transplant. Here the sequenced sample was alloreactive CD8+ T cells from a mixed lymphocyte reaction culture, taken before intestinal transplant. Subset indicated: CFSE-low proliferating T cells sorted from roughly six-day pre-transplant mixed lymphocyte reaction (GvH or HvG direction).

The CDR3 region is CASSQTDNYGYTF. The CDR3 DNA reads TGTGCCAGCAGCCAGACCGACAACTATGGCTACACCTTC. The chain employs TRBV4-1 and TRBJ1-2; no firm D call. Germline lookup yields CDR1 MGHRA and CDR2 YSYEKL. CDR3 length equals 13 residues.